This T cell receptor (beta chain) was found in a study of CD8 T cells in ankylosing spondylitis. General observations from the study: One TCR beta motif, made up of roughly 8 highly homologous variants, appeared characteristic of ankylosing spondylitis blood. Significantly higher representation of disease-linked clones was reported for matched ankylosing spondylitis synovial fluid.

V dropped 7 bases and J dropped 4; count of bases not matched to a gene: 6. CDR1 and CDR2 from the germline V gene are SGHTA and FQGNSA. This CDR3 comprises 15 residues. Libraries of TCR beta came from quantitative 5'-RACE with molecular barcodes. TCRdb fed the 5' RACE reads into MiXCR, producing one record per CDR3 protein. The data show hundreds of thousands of distinct CDR3 sequences, roughly 13% seen once. This clonotype was recorded a few times. Its matching antigen is unknown. This sequence was found in a male donor with ankylosing spondylitis. Source material: blood, either unsorted or a sorted T cell fraction (not recorded which). The chain combines TRBV7-2 with TRBJ2-1; 11 bases align to TRBD2. CDR3 DNA sequence: TGTGCCAGCACCCAGACTAGCGGGATGTACAATGAGCAGTTCTTC. This gives the protein CASTQTSGMYNEQFF.